These 15 T cell receptor beta chains originate from one sample sequenced in a study of T cell repertoires in cytomegalovirus infection. No cognate antigen is known for these TCRs. TCRdb reprocessed the reads via MiXCR and lists one record per CDR3 protein. In the table there are over 55,000 distinct CDR3 sequences, over 20% of which are singletons. This specimen consisted of CD8+ T cells from cultured PBMCs, obtained from culture after CMV antigen stimulation. The receptors stem from a human donor in good health (CMV status not recorded). Some clones in this sample may be carry-over from other donors' samples.

This clonotype has ten or more counts. The chain carries TRBV7-8 and TRBJ1-1; 9 nucleotides agree with TRBD1. The V segment lost 0 bases and the J segment 5 bases; nucleotides outside the gene matches: 4. The CDR3 runs to 15 residues. Germline loops: CDR1 SGHVS, CDR2 FQNEAQ. CDR3 DNA sequence: TGTGCCAGCAGCTTAGCGCGACAGGGGGGGACTGAAGCTTTCTTT. Translating it yields CASSLARQGGTEAFF.

The chain joins TRBV7-9 to TRBJ1-6; a weak D match, TRBD1 (5 bases). Trimming cost V 2 bases and J 10 bases, with 18 bases left between them. This CDR3 contains 16 residues. Germline V lookup: CDR1 SEHNR, CDR2 FQNEAQ (reference sequence). CDR3 bases: TGTGCCAGCAGCTTACACGACAGAGGACTGGGCTCACCCCTCCACTTT. Translated: CASSLHDRGLGSPLHF. Full variable domain (outside the CDR3, taken from reference TRBV7-9 and TRBJ1-6): DTGVSQNPRHKITKRGQNVTFRCDPISEHNRLYWYRQTLGQGPEFLTYFQNEAQLEKSRLLSDRFSAERPKGSFSTLEIQRTEQGDSAMYLCASSLHDRGLGSPLHFGNGTRLTVT.

The rearrangement joins TRBV4-3 to TRBJ1-6; the D gene is possibly TRBD1 (6 bases). V shed 3 bases and J shed 16 bases, with 10 bases lying between them. CDR1 LGHNA and CDR2 YSLEER come from the germline V gene. CDR3 size: 11 residues. The CDR3 region has the DNA TGCGCCAGCAGCCAGAGGACAGAACTCCACTTT. Translation gives CASSQRTELHF.

This clonotype has only a few counts. The V and J genes are TRBV20-1 and TRBJ2-1, with D tentatively TRBD2 (7 bases). CDR1 and CDR2 (germline): DFQATT, SNEGSKA (reference sequence). V gave up 2 bases and J gave up 2 bases, with 19 bases separating them. This CDR3 contains 17 residues. DNA of the CDR3: TGCAGTGCTAGATCGGGCGCAGCGGGGACACCCTACAATGAGCAGTTCTTC. This codes for CSARSGAAGTPYNEQFF.

This clonotype was counted at least ten times. V usage is TRBV7-2 and J usage is TRBJ2-1, with 13 bases matching TRBD2. V shed 5 bases and J 9 bases; nucleotides not matched to a gene: 7. Germline CDR1 and CDR2: SGHTA and FQGNSA. The CDR3 runs to 15 residues. The CDR3 nucleotides are TGTGCCAGCAGCCCTGGGACTAGCGGGGCTACTGAGCAGTTCTTC. Encoded protein: CASSPGTSGATEQFF.

V gene TRBV6-2 or TRBV6-3 combines with J gene TRBJ1-4; 7 bases are a match to TRBD1. The germline V gene has CDR1 MNHEY and CDR2 SVGEGT. V gave up 6 bases and J gave up 6 bases; unmatched junction bases: 7. CDR3 size: 14 residues. The CDR3 sequence: CASSPDRRDEKLFF. In nucleotides, the CDR3 is TGTGCCAGCAGCCCGGACAGGCGAGATGAAAAACTGTTTTTT.

The chain's CDR3 is CASKFRLAGDSDTQYF. The CDR3 nucleotides are TGCGCCAGCAAATTCCGCCTAGCGGGGGACTCAGATACGCAGTATTTT. The rearrangement uses TRBV4-3 and TRBJ2-3; 10 nucleotides match TRBD2. CDR1 is LGHNA, CDR2 YSLEER, per germline. The ends lost 7 bases at V and 4 bases at J; junction bases unmatched: 11. The CDR3 is 16 residues long.

The chain employs TRBV6-2 or TRBV6-3 and TRBJ1-3, with D hard to call. V was cut by 0 bases and J by 0 bases, with 6 bases left in between. Germline V gene sequence: CDR1 MNHEY, CDR2 SVGEGT. The CDR3 has 15 amino acids. CDR3 nucleotides: TGTGCCAGCAGTTACTCTGAAGCCTCTGGAAACACCATATATTTT. Translating it yields CASSYSEASGNTIYF.

V and J are TRBV4-1 and TRBJ2-3; D gene uncertain. Trimming shortened V by 0 bases and J by 4 bases, and 11 bases separated the two germline ends. The length of the CDR3 is 15 residues. The germline V gene encodes CDR1 MGHRA and CDR2 YSYEKL. This CDR3 reads CASSQDIESADTQYF. The CDR3 DNA follows: TGCGCCAGCAGCCAAGATATAGAGAGCGCAGATACGCAGTATTTT.

The chain links TRBV27 to TRBJ2-3; D gene ambiguous. V lost 3 bases and J lost 4, with 14 bases in between. The CDR3 length is 15 residues. Germline assignment: CDR1 MNHEY and CDR2 SMNVEV (reference sequence). CDR3 DNA sequence: TGTGCCAGCAGTTTCGGTGGGCGGACCGCAGATACGCAGTATTTT. Protein product: CASSFGGRTADTQYF.

The chain combines TRBV6-2 or TRBV6-3 with TRBJ1-2, with a tentative D call TRBD1 (5 bases). V lost 8 bases and J 5 bases, leaving 9 bases between the germline ends. Germline-derived CDR1 and CDR2 are MNHEY and SVGEGT. The CDR3 totals 11 residues. CDR3 residues: CASGGAYGYTF. As DNA, the CDR3 is TGTGCCAGCGGAGGGGCTTATGGCTACACCTTC.

The chain has TRBV30 and TRBJ2-1, with 10 nucleotides matching TRBD1. CDR3 size: 12 residues. The germline gives CDR1 GTSNPN, CDR2 SVGIG (reference sequence). V shed 5 bases and J 6 bases; nucleotides not matched to a gene: 1. This CDR3 reads CAWGTGANEQFF. The CDR3 bases are TGTGCCTGGGGGACAGGGGCCAATGAGCAGTTCTTC.

This clonotype has only one observation. The chain uses TRBV27 and TRBJ1-5; the D is unclear. The germline CDR1 and CDR2 sequences are MNHEY and SMNVEV (reference sequence). There are 14 residues in the CDR3. V shed 5 bases and J shed 3 bases, with 11 bases lying between them. CDR3 nucleotides: TGTGCCAGCAGTCCCCTGGGCCACAATCAGCCCCAGCATTTT. Its translation is CASSPLGHNQPQHF.

This clonotype has just a few counts. V usage is TRBV30 and J usage is TRBJ1-5; D gene unclear. Germline assignment: CDR1 GTSNPN and CDR2 SVGIG (reference sequence). V gave up 0 bases and J gave up 0 bases, with 3 bases separating them. CDR3 length: 13 amino acids. The CDR3 DNA sequence: TGTGCCTGGAGTGTAGATAGCAATCAGCCCCAGCATTTT. Translated: CAWSVDSNQPQHF.

V usage is TRBV12-3 or TRBV12-4 and J usage is TRBJ1-2; D might be TRBD1 (5 bases). This CDR3 is 15 amino acids long. V was pared by 5 bases and J by 3 bases, with 16 bases between. CDR3 DNA: TGTGCCAGCAGTCTCCAGGGAGATCCCTACTATGGCTACACCTTC. Protein sequence: CASSLQGDPYYGYTF.